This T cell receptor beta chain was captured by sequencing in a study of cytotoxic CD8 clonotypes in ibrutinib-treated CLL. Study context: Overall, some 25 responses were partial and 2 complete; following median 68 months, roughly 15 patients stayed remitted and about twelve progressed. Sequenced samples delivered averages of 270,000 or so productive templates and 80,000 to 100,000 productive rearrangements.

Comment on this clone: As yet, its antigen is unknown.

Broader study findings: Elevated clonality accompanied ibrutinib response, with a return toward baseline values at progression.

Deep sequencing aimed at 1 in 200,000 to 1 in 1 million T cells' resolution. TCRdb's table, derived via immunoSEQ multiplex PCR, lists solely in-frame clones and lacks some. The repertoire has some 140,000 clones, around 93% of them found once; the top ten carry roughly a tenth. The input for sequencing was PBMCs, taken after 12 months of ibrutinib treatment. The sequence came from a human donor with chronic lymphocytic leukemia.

This chain's CDR3 is CASSILVDHEQYF. In DNA, the CDR3 is TGTGCCAGTAGTATTTTAGTAGACCACGAGCAGTACTTC. The gene calls are TRBV19 and TRBJ2-7; D remains unclear. CDR3 length: 13 amino acids. V lost 3 bases and J 5 bases, leaving 11 bases between the germline ends. Germline-derived CDR1 and CDR2 are LNHDA and SQIVND (reference sequence).